This T cell receptor (beta chain) was documented in a study of CD8 T cells in ankylosing spondylitis. Study findings and constraints: Enrichment of disease-linked clones was reportedly significant in matched ankylosing spondylitis synovial fluid. A TCR beta motif made of fewer than ten highly homologous variants seemed typical of ankylosing spondylitis blood.

TCRdb processed the 5' RACE reads anew with MiXCR; each CDR3 protein has one entry. The sample shows some 400,000 distinct CDR3 sequences, 20% to 25% of them seen only once. Losses at the gene ends were 5 bases for V and 4 bases for J; bases not matched to a gene: 11. The V gene's germline CDR1 is MNHNS and CDR2 SASEGT. The CDR3 covers 16 residues. This clonotype was found a few times. Its antigen is still unknown. Sample: blood, either unsorted or a sorted T cell fraction (not recorded which). The chain recombines TRBV6-1 with TRBJ1-3; 7 nucleotides agree with TRBD1. This TCR came from a male donor with ankylosing spondylitis. In DNA form, the CDR3 reads TGTGCCAGCAGTACGCGTCGACAGGGTGCCGGAAACACCATATATTTT. It encodes CASSTRRQGAGNTIYF.